This TCR beta chain was recovered during a study of regulatory T cells in long-lasting Graves disease. The CDR3 is 13 residues long. From germline, CDR1 is DFQATT and CDR2 SNEGSKA (reference sequence). Trimming removed 0 bases at V and 5 bases at J, with 10 bases between. Both iRepertoire HTBI primers and Arm-PCR of CDR3 regions were used to build the TCR beta libraries. In the study's own analysis: Under 75 TRBV and 14 TRBJ segments were identified across samples. TCRdb passed the multiplex PCR reads through MiXCR, listing each CDR3 protein once. None of the V and J calls come from the authors' own analysis; TCRdb made them. The repertoire consists of about 660,000 distinct CDR3 sequences, with about 30% occurring once and the leading ten covering roughly 40%. Study-level points and caveats: Persistent disease favored TRBV28, TRBJ1-2 and TRBJ2-5. What was studied was peripheral blood only, and not thyroid tissue.

About this clonotype itself: Its specificity is unknown.

Time point indicated: persistent/refractory GD, antithyroid drugs over 5 years with positive TRAb. PBMCs were the source of the RNA used for TCR sequencing. This sequence joins TRBV20-1 and TRBJ1-1, with D possibly being TRBD1 (6 bases). The sample consisted of peripheral blood mononuclear cells (PBMCs), taken when the disease was refractory, from a patient treated with antithyroid drugs. This receptor was identified in a female donor with Graves disease. CDR3 in amino acids: CSARDHRETEAFF. The CDR3 DNA reads TGCAGTGCTAGAGACCACAGGGAAACTGAAGCTTTCTTT.